This TCR beta chain is drawn from a study of cytomegalovirus exposure and HLA in healthy donors. The PCR used 60 Vbeta and 13 Jbeta primers. Using immunoSEQ multiplex PCR, the repertoire was profiled, and TCRdb retains in-frame clones only, with some absent. Among about 130,000 clones, 81% were seen once, and the ten largest hold 0.7%. J lost 7 bases, V lost 5 bases, and 20 bases had no gene match. Germline CDR1 is LNHNV and CDR2 is YYDKDF (reference sequence). This CDR3 is built from 18 residues. Comment on this clone: What it binds is not known.

Study conclusions and caveats: A missense variant in DCLRE1C was later tied to TCR beta V- and J-gene trimming. Later analysis placed DRB1 highest and HLA-C lowest in TCR association rates, which differed by HLA locus. Across all donors, roughly uniform sequencing depth was an assumption of the presence/absence analyses. A few CMV-associated chains were confirmed in vitro to be specific for CMV antigens.

The clonotype comes from a man aged 18 to 29 in good health and CMV-seronegative. The sample comprised PBMCs. The chain recombines TRBV15 with TRBJ1-2, with 9 bases that match TRBD1. For the CDR3, the DNA is TGTGCCACCAGCCCTTATTCGACAGGGGGAATTAGTTATCGTGGCTACACCTTC. Its protein is CATSPYSTGGISYRGYTF.